These T cell receptor beta chains were read from a single sample in a study of cytomegalovirus exposure and HLA in healthy donors. The table came from immunoSEQ multiplex PCR; TCRdb's copy has only in-frame clones and leaves some out. The table has roughly 140,000 clones, 79% seen once. Specimen: PBMCs. The receptors were gathered from a woman in her thirties or forties in good health and CMV-seropositive. The CDR3 runs from the conserved cysteine through the conserved F or W. A D gene is named only where the DNA matches it firmly. Size is stated for part of the rows, as once, few or many counts, or as a class when the clone is expanded.

>TRBV9|-|-|TRBJ1-5
TGTGCCAGCAGCCTCGGGGGGGGCAATCAGCCCCAGCATTTT
CASSLGGGNQPQHF
>TRBV6-5|few|-|TRBJ2-6
TGTGCCAGCAGCCAAAGGGGGTCTGGGGCCAACGTCCTGACTTTC
CASSQRGSGANVLTF
>TRBV5-6|-|-|TRBJ2-3
TGTGCCAGCAGCTTCATTGGGGGGGCCACAGATACGCAGTATTTT
CASSFIGGATDTQYF
>TRBV9|few|TRBD2|TRBJ2-1
TGTGCCAGCAGCGCACTAGCGGAAGGCACACAGTTCTTC
CASSALAEGTQFF
>TRBV5-5|-|-|TRBJ1-2
TGTGCCAGCAGCTTGGTTCTAGCTAACTATGGCTACACCTTC
CASSLVLANYGYTF
>TRBV7-2|-|-|TRBJ1-1
TGTGCCAGCAGCGGGAGGACCAGAGGCGCTGAAGCTTTCTTT
CASSGRTRGAEAFF
>TRBV4-1|-|TRBD1|TRBJ1-3
TGCGCCAGCAGCCCACAGGGGGGAAACACCATATATTTT
CASSPQGGNTIYF
>TRBV5-1|-|TRBD1|TRBJ2-1
TGCGCCAGCAGCTTCGGGACAGCCTACAATGAGCAGTTCTTC
CASSFGTAYNEQFF
>TRBV19|-|-|TRBJ1-1
TGTGCCAGTAGTATCTCGGGGAACACTGAAGCTTTCTTT
CASSISGNTEAFF
>TRBV21-1|few|-|TRBJ2-7
TGTGCCAGCAGCGCAAGTCGGGTAGTGGGTGAGCAGTACTTC
CASSASRVVGEQYF
>TRBV2|-|-|TRBJ2-7
TGTGCCAGCAGTGAAGGCACAGGGCGAGCCTACGAGCAGTACTTC
CASSEGTGRAYEQYF
>TRBV2|-|TRBD1|TRBJ2-7
TGTGCCAGCAGGCACCTGGGACAGGTAGACTACGAGCAGTACTTC
CASRHLGQVDYEQYF
>TRBV7-6|-|-|TRBJ2-3
TGTGCCAGCAGCCCAGCAGGGTCTAGCACAGATACGCAGTATTTT
CASSPAGSSTDTQYF
>TRBV5-1|-|-|TRBJ1-1
TGCGCCAGCAGCTTTGGCGGGGGGTTGAACACTGAAGCTTTCTTT
CASSFGGGLNTEAFF
>TRBV7-9|-|TRBD1|TRBJ1-2
TGTGCCAGCAGCTTATTAGCTCGGACAGGCAGGGATGGCTACACCTTC
CASSLLARTGRDGYTF
>TRBV2|-|-|TRBJ1-3
TGTGCCAGCAGCGAACTACGCTCTGGAAACACCATATATTTT
CASSELRSGNTIYF